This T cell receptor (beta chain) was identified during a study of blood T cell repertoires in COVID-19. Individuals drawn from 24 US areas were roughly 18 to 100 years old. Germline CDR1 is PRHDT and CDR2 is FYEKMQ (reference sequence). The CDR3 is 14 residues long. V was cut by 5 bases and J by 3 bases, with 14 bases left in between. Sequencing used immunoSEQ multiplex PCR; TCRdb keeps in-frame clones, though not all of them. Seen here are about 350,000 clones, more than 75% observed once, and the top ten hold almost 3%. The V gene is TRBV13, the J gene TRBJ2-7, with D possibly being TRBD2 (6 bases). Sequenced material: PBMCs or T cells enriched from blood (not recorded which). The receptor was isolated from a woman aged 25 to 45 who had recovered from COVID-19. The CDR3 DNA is TGTGCCAGCAGCCCCGGGGGTAGAAACTACGAGCAGTACTTC. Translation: CASSPGGRNYEQYF.